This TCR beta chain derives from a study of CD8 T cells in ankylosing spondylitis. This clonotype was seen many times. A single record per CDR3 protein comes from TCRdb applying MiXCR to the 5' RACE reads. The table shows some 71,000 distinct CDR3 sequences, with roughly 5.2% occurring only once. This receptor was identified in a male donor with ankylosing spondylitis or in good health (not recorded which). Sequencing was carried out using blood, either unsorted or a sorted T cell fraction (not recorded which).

CDR3: CSASRPGGNTGELFF. The CDR3 DNA reads as TGCAGTGCTAGCCGTCCGGGGGGGAACACCGGGGAGCTGTTTTTT. The genes are TRBV20-1 and TRBJ2-2; 7 bases line up with TRBD2. V shed 3 bases and J 1 base; nucleotides not matched to a gene: 5. Germline assignment: CDR1 DFQATT and CDR2 SNEGSKA (reference sequence). The CDR3 has 15 residues.